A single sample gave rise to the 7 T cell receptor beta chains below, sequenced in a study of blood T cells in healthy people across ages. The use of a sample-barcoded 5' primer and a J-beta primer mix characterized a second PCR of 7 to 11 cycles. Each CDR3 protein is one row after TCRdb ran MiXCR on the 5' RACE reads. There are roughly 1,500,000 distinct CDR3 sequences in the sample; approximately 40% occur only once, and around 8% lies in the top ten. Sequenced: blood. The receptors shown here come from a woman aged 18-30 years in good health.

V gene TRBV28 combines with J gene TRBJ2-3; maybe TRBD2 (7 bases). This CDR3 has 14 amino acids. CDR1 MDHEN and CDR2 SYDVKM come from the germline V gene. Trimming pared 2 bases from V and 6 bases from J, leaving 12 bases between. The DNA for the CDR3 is TGTGCCAGCAGTTTAGGGGGGGCCAAGGATACGCAGTATTTT. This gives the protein CASSLGGAKDTQYF.

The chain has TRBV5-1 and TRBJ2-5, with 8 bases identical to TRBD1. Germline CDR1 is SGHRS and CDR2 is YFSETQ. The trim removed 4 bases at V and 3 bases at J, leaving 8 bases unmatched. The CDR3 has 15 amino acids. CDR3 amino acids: CASSLQTGAEETQYF. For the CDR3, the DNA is TGCGCCAGCAGCCTACAGACAGGGGCGGAAGAGACCCAGTACTTC.

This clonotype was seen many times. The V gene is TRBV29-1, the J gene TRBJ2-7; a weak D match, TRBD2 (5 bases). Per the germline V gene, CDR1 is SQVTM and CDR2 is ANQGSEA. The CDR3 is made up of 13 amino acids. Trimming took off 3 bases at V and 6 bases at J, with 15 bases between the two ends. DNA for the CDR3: TGCAGCGTTGAGGGAGTGGCCGCTACCGAGCAGTACTTC. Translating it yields CSVEGVAATEQYF.

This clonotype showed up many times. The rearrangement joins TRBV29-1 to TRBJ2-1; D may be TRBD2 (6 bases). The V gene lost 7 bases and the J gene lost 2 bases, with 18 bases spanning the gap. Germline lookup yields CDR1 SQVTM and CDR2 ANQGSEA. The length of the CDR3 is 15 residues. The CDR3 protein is CSARGGETPYNEQFF. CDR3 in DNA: TGCAGCGCCAGAGGCGGGGAGACCCCCTACAATGAGCAGTTCTTC.

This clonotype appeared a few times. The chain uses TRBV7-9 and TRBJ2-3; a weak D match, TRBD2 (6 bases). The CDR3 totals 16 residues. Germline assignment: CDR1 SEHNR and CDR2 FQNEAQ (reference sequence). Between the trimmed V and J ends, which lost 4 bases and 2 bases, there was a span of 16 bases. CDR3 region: CASSSLAVRSTDTQYF. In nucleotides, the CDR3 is TGTGCCAGCAGCTCACTAGCCGTGAGGTCCACAGATACGCAGTATTTT.

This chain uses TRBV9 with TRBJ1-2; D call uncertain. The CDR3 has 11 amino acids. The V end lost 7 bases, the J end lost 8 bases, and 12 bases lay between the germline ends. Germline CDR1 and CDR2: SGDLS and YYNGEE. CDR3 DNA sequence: TGTGCCAGCTGGGGTAGGGAGGGCTACACCTTC. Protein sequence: CASWGREGYTF.

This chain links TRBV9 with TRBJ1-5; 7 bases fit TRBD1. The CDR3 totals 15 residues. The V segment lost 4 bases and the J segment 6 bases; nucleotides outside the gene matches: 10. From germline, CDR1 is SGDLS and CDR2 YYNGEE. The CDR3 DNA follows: TGTGCCAGCAGCCCCTGGGACAGCGGGAGTCAGCCCCAGCATTTT. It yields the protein CASSPWDSGSQPQHF. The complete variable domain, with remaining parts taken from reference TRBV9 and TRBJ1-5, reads DSGVTQTPKHLITATGQRVTLRCSPRSGDLSVYWYQQSLDQGLQFLIQYYNGEERAKGNILERFSAQQFPDLHSELNLSSLELGDSALYFCASSPWDSGSQPQHFGDGTRLSIL.